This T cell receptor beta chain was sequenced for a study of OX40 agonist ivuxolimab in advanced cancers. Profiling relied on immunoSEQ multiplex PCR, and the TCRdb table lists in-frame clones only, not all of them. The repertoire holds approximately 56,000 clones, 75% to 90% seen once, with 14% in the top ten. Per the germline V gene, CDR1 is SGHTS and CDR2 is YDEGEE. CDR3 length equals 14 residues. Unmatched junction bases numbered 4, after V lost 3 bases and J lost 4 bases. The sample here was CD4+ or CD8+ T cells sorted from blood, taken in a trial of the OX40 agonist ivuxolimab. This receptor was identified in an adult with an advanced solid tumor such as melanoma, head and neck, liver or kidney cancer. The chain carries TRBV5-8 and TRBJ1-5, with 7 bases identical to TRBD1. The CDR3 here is CASSYRQGNQPQHF. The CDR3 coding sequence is TGTGCCAGCAGCTACCGACAGGGTAATCAGCCCCAGCATTTT.